This TCR beta chain was observed in a study of blood T cell repertoires in COVID-19. Study overall: The United States, Italy and Spain provided the acute and convalescent COVID-19 samples. Sources were T cells, B-cell-depleted T cells, or PBMCs; the material itself was cDNA or gDNA.

Per germline, CDR1 MGHRA and CDR2 YSYEKL. Deletions cut 1 base from V and 0 bases from J, with 13 bases between. The CDR3 consists of 17 residues. Profiling relied on immunoSEQ multiplex PCR, and the TCRdb table lists in-frame clones only, not all of them. This table holds around 320,000 clones, over 90% found once. Cohort assignment relied on participant-reported clinical history. Individuals in the exposed group had encountered a COVID-19 case within 2 weeks preceding study entry. There are a few counts of this clone. The sequenced sample was PBMCs or T cells enriched from blood (not recorded which). The gene calls are TRBV4-1 and TRBJ1-3; perhaps TRBD1 as D (6 bases). The receptor was derived from a woman in her 30s who had been exposed to COVID-19. The CDR3 region is CASSQVNTGISGNTIYF. As DNA, the CDR3 is TGCGCCAGCAGCCAAGTTAATACAGGGATCTCTGGAAACACCATATATTTT.